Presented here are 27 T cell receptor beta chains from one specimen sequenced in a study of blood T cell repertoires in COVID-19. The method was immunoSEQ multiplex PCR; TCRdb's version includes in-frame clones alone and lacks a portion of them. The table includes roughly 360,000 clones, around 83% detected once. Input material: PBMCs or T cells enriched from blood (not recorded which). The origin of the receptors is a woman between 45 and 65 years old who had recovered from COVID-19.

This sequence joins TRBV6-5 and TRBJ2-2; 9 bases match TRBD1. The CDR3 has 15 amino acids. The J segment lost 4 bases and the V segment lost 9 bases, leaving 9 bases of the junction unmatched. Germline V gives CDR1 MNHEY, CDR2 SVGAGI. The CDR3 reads CASIIQGAVTGELFF. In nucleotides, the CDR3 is TGTGCCAGTATTATACAGGGGGCGGTCACCGGGGAGCTGTTTTTT.

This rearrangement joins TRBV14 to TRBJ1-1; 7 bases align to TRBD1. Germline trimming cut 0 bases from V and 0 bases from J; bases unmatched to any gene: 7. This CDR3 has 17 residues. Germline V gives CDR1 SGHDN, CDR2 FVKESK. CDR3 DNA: TGTGCCAGCAGCCAAGATCGACACAGGGGCATGAACACTGAAGCTTTCTTT. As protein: CASSQDRHRGMNTEAFF. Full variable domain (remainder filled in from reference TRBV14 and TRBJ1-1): EAGVTQFPSHSVIEKGQTVTLRCDPISGHDNLYWYRRVMGKEIKFLLHFVKESKQDESGMPNNRFLAERTGGTYSTLKVQPAELEDSGVYFCASSQDRHRGMNTEAFFGQGTRLTVV.

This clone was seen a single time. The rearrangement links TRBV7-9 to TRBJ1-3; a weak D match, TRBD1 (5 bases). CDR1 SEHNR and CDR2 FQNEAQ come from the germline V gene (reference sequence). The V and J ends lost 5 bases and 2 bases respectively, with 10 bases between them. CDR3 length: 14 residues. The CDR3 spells CASSPAGTGNTIYF. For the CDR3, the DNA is TGTGCCAGCAGCCCGGCAGGGACTGGAAACACCATATATTTT.

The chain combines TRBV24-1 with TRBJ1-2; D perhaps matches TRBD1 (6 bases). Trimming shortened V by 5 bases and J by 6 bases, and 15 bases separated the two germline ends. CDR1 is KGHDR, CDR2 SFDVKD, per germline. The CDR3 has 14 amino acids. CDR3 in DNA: TGTGCCACCAGTGCGGGGGGGGCTCTCGATGGCTACACCTTC. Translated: CATSAGGALDGYTF.

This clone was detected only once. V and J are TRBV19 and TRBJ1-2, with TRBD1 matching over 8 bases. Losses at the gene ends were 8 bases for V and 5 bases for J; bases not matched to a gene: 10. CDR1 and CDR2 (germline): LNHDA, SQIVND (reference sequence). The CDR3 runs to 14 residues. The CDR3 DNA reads TGTGCCAGTTGGGACAGGAGGCATTTTTATGGCTACACCTTC. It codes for CASWDRRHFYGYTF.

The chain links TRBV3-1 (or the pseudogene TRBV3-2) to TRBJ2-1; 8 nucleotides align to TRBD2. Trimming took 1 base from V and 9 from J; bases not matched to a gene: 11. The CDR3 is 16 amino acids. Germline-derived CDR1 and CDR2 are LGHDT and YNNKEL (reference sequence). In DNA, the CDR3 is TGTGCCAGCAGCCAAGCGTTCAGACTAGCGCGGATTGAGCAGTTCTTC. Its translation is CASSQAFRLARIEQFF.

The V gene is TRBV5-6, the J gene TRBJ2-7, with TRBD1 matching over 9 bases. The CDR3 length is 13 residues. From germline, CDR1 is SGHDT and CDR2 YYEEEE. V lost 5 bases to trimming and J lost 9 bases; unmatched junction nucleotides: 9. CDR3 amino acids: CASSQGQGSRQYF. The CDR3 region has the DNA TGTGCCAGCAGTCAGGGACAGGGATCCAGGCAGTACTTC. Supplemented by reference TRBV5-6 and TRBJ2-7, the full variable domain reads DAGVTQSPTHLIKTRGQQVTLRCSPKSGHDTVSWYQQALGQGPQFIFQYYEEEERQRGNFPDRFSGHQFPNYSSELNVNALLLGDSALYLCASSQGQGSRQYFGPGTRLTVT.

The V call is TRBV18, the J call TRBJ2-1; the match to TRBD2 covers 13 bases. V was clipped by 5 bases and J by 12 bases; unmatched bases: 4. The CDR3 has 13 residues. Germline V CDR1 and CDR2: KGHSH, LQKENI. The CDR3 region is CASSGLAGVLQFF. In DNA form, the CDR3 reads TGTGCCAGCTCAGGACTAGCGGGAGTATTGCAGTTCTTC.

CDR3 residues: CASSFNPLGQGANNEQFF. DNA of the CDR3: TGCGCCAGCAGCTTCAACCCGCTCGGACAGGGCGCAAACAATGAGCAGTTCTTC. This chain joins TRBV5-1 and TRBJ2-1; 8 bases are a match to TRBD1. This CDR3 spans 18 amino acids. After removal of 2 bases from V and 5 bases from J, the junction contained 15 bases not matched to a gene. The germline CDR1 and CDR2 sequences are SGHRS and YFSETQ.

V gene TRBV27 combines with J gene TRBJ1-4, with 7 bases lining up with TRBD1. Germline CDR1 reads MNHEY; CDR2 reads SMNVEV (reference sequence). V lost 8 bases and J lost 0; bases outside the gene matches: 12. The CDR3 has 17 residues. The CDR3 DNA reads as TGTGCCAGCCCCCACAGGGGAGAATGGCCAACTAATGAAAAACTGTTTTTT. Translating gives CASPHRGEWPTNEKLFF.

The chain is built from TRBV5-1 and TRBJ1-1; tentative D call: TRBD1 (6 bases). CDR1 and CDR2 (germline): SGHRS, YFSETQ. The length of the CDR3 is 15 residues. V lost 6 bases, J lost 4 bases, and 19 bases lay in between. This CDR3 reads CASTNQDFRGTEAFF. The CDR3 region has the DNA TGCGCCAGCACCAACCAGGACTTCAGGGGCACTGAAGCTTTCTTT.

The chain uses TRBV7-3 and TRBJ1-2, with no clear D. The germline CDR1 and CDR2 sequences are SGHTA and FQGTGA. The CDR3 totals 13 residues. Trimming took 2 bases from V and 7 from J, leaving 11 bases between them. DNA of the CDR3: TGTGCCAGCAGCTTATCTGACTCGGGTGGCTACACCTTC. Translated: CASSLSDSGGYTF.

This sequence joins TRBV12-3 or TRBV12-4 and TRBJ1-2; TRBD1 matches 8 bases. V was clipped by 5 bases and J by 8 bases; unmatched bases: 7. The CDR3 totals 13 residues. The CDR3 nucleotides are TGTGCCAGCAGTGCAGGACAGGGAGGCGGCTACACCTTC. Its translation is CASSAGQGGGYTF.

DNA of the CDR3: TGTGCCAGCAACAATAGACTAGCGGGAGGACACAATGAGCAGTTCTTC. Translation gives CASNNRLAGGHNEQFF. The genes are TRBV3-1 (or the pseudogene TRBV3-2) and TRBJ2-1; 13 nucleotides align to TRBD2. With V trimmed by 7 bases and J by 5 bases, 8 bases remained unmatched. The CDR3 totals 16 residues. Germline loops: CDR1 LGHDT, CDR2 YNNKEL (reference sequence).

CDR3 DNA: TGTGCCAGCAGTTCCAGGACTAGCGGGAGGACTAGCGGGCCACCGGCTTACGAGCAGTACTTC. Translated: CASSSRTSGRTSGPPAYEQYF. This sequence joins TRBV27 and TRBJ2-7; TRBD2 matches at 14 bases. The V and J ends lost 4 bases and 4 bases, in that order; junction bases with no gene match: 21. Germline values: CDR1 MNHEY, CDR2 SMNVEV (reference sequence). The CDR3 consists of 21 residues.

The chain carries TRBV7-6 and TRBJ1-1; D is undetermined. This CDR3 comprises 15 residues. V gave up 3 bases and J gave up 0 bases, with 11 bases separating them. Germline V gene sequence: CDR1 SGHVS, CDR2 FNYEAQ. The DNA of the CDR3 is TGTGCCAGCAGCTTGGGAGTGGGAATGAACACTGAAGCTTTCTTT. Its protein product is CASSLGVGMNTEAFF.

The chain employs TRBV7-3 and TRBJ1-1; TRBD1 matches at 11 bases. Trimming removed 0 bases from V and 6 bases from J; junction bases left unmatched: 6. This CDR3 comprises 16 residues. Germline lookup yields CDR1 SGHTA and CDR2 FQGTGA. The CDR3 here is CASSLTGTGGLSEAFF. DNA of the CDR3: TGTGCCAGCAGCTTAACTGGGACAGGGGGACTTTCTGAAGCTTTCTTT.

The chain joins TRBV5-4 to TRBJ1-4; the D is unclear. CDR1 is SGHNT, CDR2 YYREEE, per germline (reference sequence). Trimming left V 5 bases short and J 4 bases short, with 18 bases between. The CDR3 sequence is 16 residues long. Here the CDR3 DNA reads TGTGCCAGCAGTAAAGGAGGAGACATGGGTAATGAAAAACTGTTTTTT. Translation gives CASSKGGDMGNEKLFF.

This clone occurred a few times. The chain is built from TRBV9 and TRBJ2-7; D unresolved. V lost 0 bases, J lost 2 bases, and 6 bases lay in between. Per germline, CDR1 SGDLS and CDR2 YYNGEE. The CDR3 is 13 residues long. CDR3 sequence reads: CASSVDAAYEQYF. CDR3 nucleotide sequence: TGTGCCAGCAGCGTAGACGCGGCCTACGAGCAGTACTTC.

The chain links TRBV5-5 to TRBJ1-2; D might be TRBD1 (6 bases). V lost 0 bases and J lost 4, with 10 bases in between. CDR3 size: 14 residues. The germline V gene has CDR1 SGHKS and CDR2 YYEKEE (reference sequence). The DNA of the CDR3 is TGTGCCAGCAGCTTGGATACAGGGAGCTATGGCTACACCTTC. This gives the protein CASSLDTGSYGYTF.

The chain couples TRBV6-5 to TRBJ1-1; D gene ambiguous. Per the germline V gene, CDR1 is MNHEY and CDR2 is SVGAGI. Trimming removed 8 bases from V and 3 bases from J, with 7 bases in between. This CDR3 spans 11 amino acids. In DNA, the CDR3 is TGTGCCAGCGTAGATTACACTGAAGCTTTCTTT. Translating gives CASVDYTEAFF.

The CDR3 DNA reads as TGTGCCAGCAGTGCTAATTCAGGGGCCCTGAGTGGCTACACCTTC. Its translation: CASSANSGALSGYTF. The rearrangement joins TRBV6-4 to TRBJ1-2, with D maybe TRBD1 (6 bases). The germline V gene has CDR1 MRHNA and CDR2 SNTAGT. V lost 4 bases and J 7 bases, leaving 19 bases between the germline ends. The length of the CDR3 is 15 residues.

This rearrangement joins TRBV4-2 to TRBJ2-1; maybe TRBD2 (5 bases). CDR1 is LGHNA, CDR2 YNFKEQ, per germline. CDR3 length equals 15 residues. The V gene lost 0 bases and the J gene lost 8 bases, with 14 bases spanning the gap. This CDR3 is CASSQDLRGLDEQFF. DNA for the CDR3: TGTGCCAGCAGCCAAGATCTACGAGGACTCGATGAGCAGTTCTTC.

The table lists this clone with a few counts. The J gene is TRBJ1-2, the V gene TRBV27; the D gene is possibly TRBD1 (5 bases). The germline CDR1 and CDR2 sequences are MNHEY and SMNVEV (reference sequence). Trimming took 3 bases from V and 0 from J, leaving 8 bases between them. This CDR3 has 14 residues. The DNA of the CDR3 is TGTGCCAGCAGTTTGTCAGGGCCTAACTATGGCTACACCTTC. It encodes CASSLSGPNYGYTF.

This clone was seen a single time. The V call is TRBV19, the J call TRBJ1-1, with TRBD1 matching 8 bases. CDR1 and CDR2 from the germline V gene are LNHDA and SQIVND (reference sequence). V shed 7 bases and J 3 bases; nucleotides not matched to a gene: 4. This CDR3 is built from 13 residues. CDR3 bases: TGTGCCAGTACCCAGGGGGCTTACACTGAAGCTTTCTTT. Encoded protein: CASTQGAYTEAFF.

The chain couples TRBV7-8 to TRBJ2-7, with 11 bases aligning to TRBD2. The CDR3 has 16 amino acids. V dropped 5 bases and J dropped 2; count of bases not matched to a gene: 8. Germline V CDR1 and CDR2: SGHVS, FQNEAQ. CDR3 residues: CASSHIGTSGPYEQYF. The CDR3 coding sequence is TGTGCCAGCAGCCATATCGGGACTAGCGGCCCCTACGAGCAGTACTTC.

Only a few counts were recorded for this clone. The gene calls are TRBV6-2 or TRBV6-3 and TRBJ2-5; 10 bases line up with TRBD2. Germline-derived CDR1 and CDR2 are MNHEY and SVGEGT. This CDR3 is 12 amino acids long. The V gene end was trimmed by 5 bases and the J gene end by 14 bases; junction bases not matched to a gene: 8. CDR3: CASSQSSGRQYF. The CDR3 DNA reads TGTGCCAGCAGTCAATCTAGCGGGAGACAATACTTC.